Following are 11 T cell receptor beta chains from one sample sequenced in a study of graft-versus-host responses after intestinal transplantation. Their recognized antigens are unknown. Sequenced by immunoSEQ multiplex PCR; TCRdb stores in-frame clones only, minus some. The sample yields tens of thousands of clones, about 89% seen once. Sequences were derived from unstimulated CD4+ T cells sorted from spleen or lymph node cells, sampled before transplant. All receptors come from a human donor who was the organ donor for an intestinal transplant.

V and J are TRBV15 and TRBJ2-1, with D possibly TRBD1 on 6 matching bases. Trimming removed 0 bases from V and 10 bases from J, with 10 bases in between. Germline V gene data show CDR1 as LNHNV and CDR2 as YYDKDF (reference sequence). The CDR3 is 13 residues long. The CDR3 DNA reads as TGTGCCACCAGCAGAGATCTAGGGACAGAGCAGTTCTTC. Translation gives CATSRDLGTEQFF.

The chain uses TRBV4-3 and TRBJ2-1; 9 bases fit TRBD2. The V and J ends lost 6 bases and 10 bases, in that order; junction bases with no gene match: 7. The CDR3 consists of 13 residues. CDR1 LGHNA and CDR2 YSLEER come from the germline V gene. The CDR3 spells CASRVAGVGEQFF. CDR3 DNA: TGCGCCAGCAGAGTAGCGGGAGTAGGGGAGCAGTTCTTC.

The chain uses TRBV7-6 and TRBJ1-4, with 7 positions matching TRBD1. Trimming removed 3 bases from V and 5 bases from J; junction bases left unmatched: 3. CDR3 size: 14 residues. Germline loops: CDR1 SGHVS, CDR2 FNYEAQ. The CDR3: CASSFGTANEKLFF. In DNA form, the CDR3 reads TGTGCCAGCAGCTTTGGGACAGCGAATGAAAAACTGTTTTTT.

The genes are TRBV19 and TRBJ2-2; possibly TRBD2 for D (6 bases). The CDR3 has 15 residues. Trimming removed 3 bases at V and 7 bases at J, with 15 bases between. Germline CDR1 and CDR2: LNHDA and SQIVND (reference sequence). This CDR3 reads CASSITRLESGELFF. CDR3 in DNA: TGTGCCAGTAGTATTACGAGACTAGAGAGCGGGGAGCTGTTTTTT. The whole variable domain, filled in from reference TRBV19 and TRBJ2-2, reads DGGITQSPKYLFRKEGQNVTLSCEQNLNHDAMYWYRQDPGQGLRLIYYSQIVNDFQKGDIAEGYSVSREKKESFPLTVTSAQKNPTAFYLCASSITRLESGELFFGEGSRLTVL.

The chain joins TRBV20-1 to TRBJ2-1, with D possibly being TRBD2 (5 bases). Germline-derived CDR1 and CDR2 are DFQATT and SNEGSKA (reference sequence). This CDR3 has 11 residues. The V end lost 5 bases, the J end lost 13 bases, and 15 bases lay between the germline ends. As DNA, the CDR3 is TGCAGTGCTTCCGAGCGGTCGCGACAGTTCTTC. Protein sequence: CSASERSRQFF.

The J gene is TRBJ1-2, the V gene TRBV27; a weak D match, TRBD1 (5 bases). The CDR3 covers 13 residues. Trimming removed 3 bases at V and 0 bases at J, with 5 bases between. The germline V gene has CDR1 MNHEY and CDR2 SMNVEV (reference sequence). CDR3 nucleotide sequence: TGTGCCAGCAGTTTGACAGCTAACTATGGCTACACCTTC. Amino acids: CASSLTANYGYTF.

This clone was counted once. The chain has TRBV2 and TRBJ2-1; D gene uncertain. Germline-derived CDR1 and CDR2 are SNHLY and FYNNEI. The length of the CDR3 is 14 residues. Trimming removed 6 bases at V and 8 bases at J, with 17 bases between. CDR3 amino acids: CASRFGFRVDEQFF. The CDR3 coding sequence is TGTGCCAGCAGGTTCGGGTTCCGTGTGGATGAGCAGTTCTTC.

V gene TRBV6-5 combines with J gene TRBJ1-1; possible D gene TRBD1, 6 bases. V was trimmed by 7 bases and J by 1 base, leaving 16 bases between them. The CDR3 sequence is 15 residues long. Germline values: CDR1 MNHEY, CDR2 SVGAGI. CDR3 region: CASTVAQGRNTEAFF. DNA of the CDR3: TGTGCCAGCACCGTAGCCCAGGGGCGGAACACTGAAGCTTTCTTT.

V usage is TRBV5-1 and J usage is TRBJ2-5, with 16 bases matching TRBD2. V lost 4 bases, J lost 5 bases, and 8 bases stayed unmatched. This CDR3 comprises 17 residues. Germline assignment: CDR1 SGHRS and CDR2 YFSETQ. This CDR3 is CASSRGLAGGHRETQYF. DNA for the CDR3: TGCGCCAGCAGCCGGGGACTAGCGGGAGGGCATAGGGAGACCCAGTACTTC.

J is TRBJ2-5 and V is TRBV6-1; TRBD1 agrees at 10 bases. The CDR3 is 15 residues long. Germline V gene sequence: CDR1 MNHNS, CDR2 SASEGT. J was trimmed by 11 bases and V by 3 bases; bases with no gene match: 12. The CDR3 sequence is CASSDQTRTGGEQYF. The CDR3, as DNA: TGTGCCAGCAGTGACCAAACCCGGACAGGGGGTGAGCAGTACTTC.

The CDR3 DNA sequence: TGTGCCAGCAGCTTGGCCGGGGCGGGAGAGAGAGATACGCAGTATTTT. Protein product: CASSLAGAGERDTQYF. The chain recombines TRBV5-6 with TRBJ2-3; TRBD2 matches 7 bases. This CDR3 is built from 16 residues. CDR1 is SGHDT, CDR2 YYEEEE, per germline. J lost 5 bases, V lost 0 bases, and 9 bases had no gene match.